The 10 T cell receptor beta chains listed next were all sequenced from one sample in a study of shared clonotypes between healthy human individuals. Clones were read by immunoSEQ multiplex PCR, and TCRdb kept only the in-frame ones, dropping some. Of about 2.1 million clones in the sample, 80% to 95% were seen once. Naive CD8 cells were CD45RO-negative, positively selected for CCR7, excluding terminally differentiated effector memory CD45RA+ cells. Sequencing input: naive CD8+ T cells from PBMCs. These receptors originate from a man between 18 and 35 years old in good health. Some clones in this sample may be carry-over from other donors' samples.

V and J are TRBV14 and TRBJ2-2, with 13 nucleotides matching TRBD2. V lost 3 bases to trimming and J lost 3 bases; unmatched junction nucleotides: 1. Germline-derived CDR1 and CDR2 are SGHDN and FVKESK. The CDR3 consists of 16 residues. The CDR3 DNA reads TGTGCCAGCAGCCACGGACTAGCGGGAGACACCGGGGAGCTGTTTTTT. Amino acid sequence: CASSHGLAGDTGELFF. Drawing the rest from reference TRBV14 and TRBJ2-2, the complete variable domain is EAGVTQFPSHSVIEKGQTVTLRCDPISGHDNLYWYRRVMGKEIKFLLHFVKESKQDESGMPNNRFLAERTGGTYSTLKVQPAELEDSGVYFCASSHGLAGDTGELFFGEGSRLTVL.

The chain employs TRBV5-1 and TRBJ1-5; 7 nucleotides agree with TRBD1. The CDR3 runs 14 residues. Germline V lookup: CDR1 SGHRS, CDR2 YFSETQ. The ends lost 4 bases at V and 5 bases at J; junction bases unmatched: 6. CDR3 DNA sequence: TGCGCCAGCAGCCCCGGGACAGACGATCAGCCCCAGCATTTT. Its translation: CASSPGTDDQPQHF.

CDR3 in amino acids: CASSYLAGGPDTQYF. In DNA form, the CDR3 reads TGTGCCAGCAGTTACCTAGCGGGGGGGCCCGATACGCAGTATTTT. The chain joins TRBV11-2 to TRBJ2-3, with 12 bases identical to TRBD2. The V segment lost 6 bases and the J segment 6 bases; nucleotides outside the gene matches: 7. Germline CDR1 reads SGHAT; CDR2 reads FQNNGV. The CDR3 runs to 15 residues.

On this clone itself: At the DNA level, this CDR3 is encoded by other sequences in the same sample as well. The J gene is TRBJ2-1, the V gene TRBV27; perhaps TRBD2 as D (6 bases). The V gene's germline CDR1 is MNHEY and CDR2 SMNVEV (reference sequence). This CDR3 is 15 amino acids long. With 0 bases removed from V and 0 bases from J, the gap between germline ends came to 6 bases. The CDR3: CASSLSGSSYNEQFF. The DNA of the CDR3 is TGTGCCAGCAGTTTATCCGGGAGCTCCTACAATGAGCAGTTCTTC.

This chain uses TRBV5-1 with TRBJ2-7; no clear D gene. The CDR3 is 14 residues long. V was cut by 2 bases and J by 2 bases, with 11 bases left in between. Per the germline V gene, CDR1 is SGHRS and CDR2 is YFSETQ. The CDR3: CASSFATGAYEQYF. CDR3 sequence (DNA): TGCGCCAGCAGCTTCGCGACTGGAGCCTACGAGCAGTACTTC. The full variable domain, completed using reference TRBV5-1 and TRBJ2-7, is KAGVTQTPRYLIKTRGQQVTLSCSPISGHRSVSWYQQTPGQGLQFLFEYFSETQRNKGNFPGRFSGRQFSNSRSEMNVSTLELGDSALYLCASSFATGAYEQYFGPGTRLTVT.

The chain couples TRBV5-6 to TRBJ2-7; TRBD2 matches 11 bases. The CDR3 has 13 residues. J was trimmed by 6 bases and V by 4 bases; bases with no gene match: 3. Germline assignment: CDR1 SGHDT and CDR2 YYEEEE. The chain's CDR3 is CASSLGTSGEQYF. CDR3 coding DNA: TGTGCCAGCAGCCTCGGGACTAGCGGCGAGCAGTACTTC.

The sample holds one count of this clone. The rearrangement links TRBV7-6 to TRBJ1-6; D not resolved. Germline V gene sequence: CDR1 SGHVS, CDR2 FNYEAQ. Trimming took 1 base from V and 7 from J, leaving 8 bases between them. CDR3 length: 14 amino acids. CDR3 residues: CASSLGEGNSPLHF. The CDR3 region has the DNA TGTGCCAGCAGCTTAGGTGAAGGGAATTCACCCCTCCACTTT.

The chain has TRBV13 and TRBJ1-2, with D perhaps TRBD1 (6 bases). The germline CDR1 and CDR2 sequences are PRHDT and FYEKMQ (reference sequence). V was pared by 3 bases and J by 4 bases, with 18 bases between. The CDR3 is 16 amino acids. CDR3 sequence (DNA): TGTGCCAGCAGCTTGCAAGGGACACCAAGGAGCTATGGCTACACCTTC. Protein sequence: CASSLQGTPRSYGYTF.

V gene TRBV18 combines with J gene TRBJ1-1; 8 nucleotides agree with TRBD1. The V gene end was trimmed by 3 bases and the J gene end by 2 bases; junction bases not matched to a gene: 5. The CDR3 has 15 amino acids. CDR1 and CDR2 from the germline V gene are KGHSH and LQKENI. The CDR3 DNA reads as TGTGCCAGCTCACCTCTACAGGGGGGCAACACTGAAGCTTTCTTT. Amino acid sequence: CASSPLQGGNTEAFF.

The chain links TRBV6-1 to TRBJ2-7; no reliable D call. Germline V gene sequence: CDR1 MNHNS, CDR2 SASEGT. The CDR3 sequence is 15 residues long. V gave up 1 base and J gave up 2 bases, with 12 bases separating them. The CDR3 region has the DNA TGTGCCAGCAGTGAAGTGGGGTCCGCACCCTACGAGCAGTACTTC. Its translation: CASSEVGSAPYEQYF.